These 29 T cell receptor beta chains were all obtained from the same sample, sequenced in a study of OX40 agonist ivuxolimab in advanced cancers. Here immunoSEQ multiplex PCR was the method, and the copy in TCRdb shows in-frame clones only, minus some. The sample has 55,000 to 80,000 clones, roughly 85% seen once. The specimen was CD4+ or CD8+ T cells sorted from blood, collected in a trial of the OX40 agonist ivuxolimab. The receptors come from an adult with an advanced solid tumor such as melanoma, head and neck, liver or kidney cancer.

V usage is TRBV19 and J usage is TRBJ2-2, with TRBD1 identical over 7 bases. Germline values: CDR1 LNHDA, CDR2 SQIVND (reference sequence). V lost 6 bases, J lost 1 base, and 8 bases stayed unmatched. CDR3 length equals 16 residues. The CDR3 spells CASRGTGTVNTGELFF. Here the CDR3 DNA reads TGTGCCAGTAGGGGGACCGGGACAGTGAACACCGGGGAGCTGTTTTTT.

This rearrangement joins TRBV9 to TRBJ2-2; D remains ambiguous. Germline CDR1 SGDLS, CDR2 YYNGEE. Trimming shortened V by 0 bases and J by 0 bases, and 9 bases separated the two germline ends. The CDR3 has 16 residues. The CDR3, as DNA: TGTGCCAGCAGCGTAGGTCTAGTGCCGAACACCGGGGAGCTGTTTTTT. Residues: CASSVGLVPNTGELFF.

The J gene is TRBJ1-3, the V gene TRBV6-5, with 7 nucleotides matching TRBD1. The germline gives CDR1 MNHEY, CDR2 SVGAGI. The V segment lost 2 bases and the J segment 2 bases; nucleotides outside the gene matches: 3. This CDR3 spans 15 amino acids. CDR3 protein: CASSYRQGAGNTIYF. The DNA for the CDR3 is TGTGCCAGCAGTTACAGGCAGGGGGCTGGAAACACCATATATTTT.

On this clone itself: An end of the junction does not agree with germline; a read error may underlie this. The V gene is TRBV27, the J gene TRBJ2-7; 8 nucleotides agree with TRBD1. Per germline, CDR1 MNHEY and CDR2 SMNVEV (reference sequence). CDR3 size: 16 residues. For the CDR3, the DNA is TGTGCCAGCAGTCTCCATGCTCAGGGGGCCTCCGACGAGCAGTACTTC. Translating gives CASSLHAQGASDEQYF.

The chain is built from TRBV12-5 and TRBJ2-1; D is perhaps TRBD1 or TRBD2 (5 bases each). V dropped 6 bases and J dropped 12 bases, with 21 bases sitting between them. The CDR3 has 14 amino acids. Germline CDR1 and CDR2: LGHNT and FRNRAP. CDR3 coding DNA: TGTGCTAGTGGGATGGAGTTAGGGACCGGCGGGCAGTTCTTC. Translation gives CASGMELGTGGQFF.

The chain carries TRBV6-5 and TRBJ1-2; D is ambiguous. The CDR3 has 14 residues. Germline assignment: CDR1 MNHEY and CDR2 SVGAGI. With 6 bases removed from V and 5 bases from J, the gap between germline ends came to 16 bases. CDR3 residues: CASRGGRTLYGYTF. CDR3 nucleotide sequence: TGTGCCAGCAGGGGAGGCCGGACTTTGTATGGCTACACCTTC.

The chain couples TRBV5-1 to TRBJ2-7; TRBD2 is a possible D gene (5 bases). CDR3 length: 14 amino acids. V lost 0 bases, J lost 1 base, and 8 bases lay in between. Per germline, CDR1 SGHRS and CDR2 YFSETQ. CDR3: CASSLASGSYEQYF. Here the CDR3 DNA reads TGCGCCAGCAGCTTGGCGTCGGGGTCCTACGAGCAGTACTTC.

The chain couples TRBV4-2 to TRBJ1-1; no clear D gene. The CDR3 length is 14 residues. The V gene lost 4 bases and the J gene lost 5 bases, with 14 bases spanning the gap. The germline V gene has CDR1 LGHNA and CDR2 YNFKEQ. The CDR3 here is CASSLPDGGTEAFF. CDR3 coding DNA: TGTGCCAGCAGCCTCCCCGATGGAGGGACTGAAGCTTTCTTT.

This clone was counted a few times. The genes are TRBV29-1 and TRBJ1-2, with D possibly being TRBD1 (5 bases). Looked up from germline, CDR1 is SQVTM and CDR2 is ANQGSEA. This CDR3 spans 11 amino acids. V was trimmed by 4 bases and J by 7 bases, leaving 10 bases between them. CDR3 DNA sequence: TGCAGCGTTGTAGGAGGGGCTGGCTACACCTTC. The encoded protein is CSVVGGAGYTF.

This clone was observed a few times. The chain employs TRBV28 and TRBJ1-5; TRBD1 aligns across 7 bases. Germline lookup yields CDR1 MDHEN and CDR2 SYDVKM. Trimming removed 7 bases from V and 4 bases from J; junction bases left unmatched: 10. This CDR3 is built from 15 residues. CDR3 sequence: CASNIQGFGNQPQHF. The CDR3 DNA follows: TGTGCCAGCAACATACAGGGGTTCGGGAATCAGCCCCAGCATTTT.

The chain couples TRBV7-9 to TRBJ1-6; tentatively, D is TRBD1 (5 bases). The CDR3 spans 11 residues. V was cut by 6 bases and J by 14 bases, with 11 bases left in between. In germline, CDR1 is SEHNR, CDR2 FQNEAQ (reference sequence). The CDR3 spells CASRGPGTLHF. In DNA form, the CDR3 reads TGTGCCAGCAGGGGTCCAGGGACCCTCCACTTT. Filled out from reference TRBV7-9 and TRBJ1-6, the complete variable domain reads DTGVSQNPRHKITKRGQNVTFRCDPISEHNRLYWYRQTLGQGPEFLTYFQNEAQLEKSRLLSDRFSAERPKGSFSTLEIQRTEQGDSAMYLCASRGPGTLHFGNGTRLTVT.

The chain recombines TRBV7-6 with TRBJ2-7; no firm D call. The germline V and J ends were trimmed by 2 bases and 2 bases, with 10 bases remaining between them. The CDR3 loop spans 14 amino acids. Germline V gene lookup returns CDR1 SGHVS and CDR2 FNYEAQ. CDR3 sequence: CASSLSLLPYEQYF. For the CDR3, the DNA is TGTGCCAGCAGCTTAAGCTTACTACCCTACGAGCAGTACTTC.

The genes are TRBV29-1 and TRBJ2-3; D is undetermined. Germline V gene data show CDR1 as SQVTM and CDR2 as ANQGSEA. CDR3 length: 13 residues. Trimming removed 4 bases from V and 4 bases from J, with 12 bases in between. The CDR3 region has the DNA TGCAGCGTTGTCAAGGTCTTCGCAGATACGCAGTATTTT. Amino acids: CSVVKVFADTQYF.

The chain recombines TRBV5-1 with TRBJ1-1, with D perhaps TRBD1 (6 bases). The CDR3 has 15 residues. Germline CDR1 is SGHRS and CDR2 is YFSETQ. The V gene lost 4 bases and the J gene lost 6 bases, with 19 bases spanning the gap. The CDR3 nucleotides read TGCGCCAGCAGCGATGGAGGGGGGCCGTGGGCTGAAGCTTTCTTT. This encodes CASSDGGGPWAEAFF.

The genes are TRBV5-1 and TRBJ1-3; D is undetermined. This CDR3 is 13 amino acids long. Germline loops: CDR1 SGHRS, CDR2 YFSETQ. Trimming left V 4 bases short and J 1 base short, with 6 bases between. The CDR3, as DNA: TGCGCCAGCAGCGAGGGTTCTGGAAACACCATATATTTT. Its protein is CASSEGSGNTIYF.

A single count supports this clone. The V gene is TRBV11-3, the J gene TRBJ2-1; D not certain. Trimming removed 1 base at V and 0 bases at J, with 7 bases between. Germline V gene lookup returns CDR1 SGHNT and CDR2 YENEEA. The CDR3 is 15 residues long. The DNA for the CDR3 is TGTGCCAGCAGCTTAGCGGCGAGCTCCTACAATGAGCAGTTCTTC. It encodes CASSLAASSYNEQFF.

V and J are TRBV7-9 and TRBJ2-7, with D perhaps matching TRBD1 (5 bases). Germline CDR1 reads SEHNR; CDR2 reads FQNEAQ (reference sequence). The CDR3 is 14 amino acids. V was cut by 1 base and J by 0 bases, with 7 bases left in between. The CDR3 sequence: CASSLGRDSYEQYF. In DNA, the CDR3 is TGTGCCAGCAGCTTAGGCAGGGACTCCTACGAGCAGTACTTC.

This clone was observed at least ten times. This chain connects TRBV7-2 to TRBJ2-2, with TRBD2 as a possible D gene (6 bases). Looked up from germline, CDR1 is SGHTA and CDR2 is FQGNSA. Between the trimmed V and J ends, which lost 11 bases and 2 bases, there was a span of 15 bases. The CDR3 extends over 14 amino acids. The DNA for the CDR3 is TGTGCCGCGGGGCTGACTAGTAACACCGGGGAGCTGTTTTTT. Translating it yields CAAGLTSNTGELFF.

The CDR3 DNA reads TGTGCCAGCTCACCGACCTTGGGATCGGCCCCCCGGGAGCTGTTTTTT. This translates into CASSPTLGSAPRELFF. V usage is TRBV18 and J usage is TRBJ2-2; D is uncertain. Germline CDR1 and CDR2: KGHSH and LQKENI. The CDR3 is made up of 16 amino acids. With 3 bases removed from V and 9 bases from J, the gap between germline ends came to 20 bases.

J is TRBJ1-2 and V is TRBV28; 9 positions match TRBD1. With V trimmed by 7 bases and J by 10 bases, 4 bases remained unmatched. CDR1 is MDHEN and CDR2 is SYDVKM in the germline V gene. CDR3 length: 11 residues. The CDR3 sequence is CASNRGLDYTF. The CDR3 DNA reads TGTGCCAGCAACAGGGGGCTCGACTACACCTTC.

This clone occurred once. The V call is TRBV5-1, the J call TRBJ2-7; D call uncertain. V shed 2 bases and J shed 5 bases, with 14 bases lying between them. In germline, CDR1 is SGHRS, CDR2 YFSETQ. The CDR3 sequence is 14 residues long. The CDR3 DNA follows: TGCGCCAGCAGCTTTCGAGCCGACCAGGACGAGCAGTACTTC. This gives the protein CASSFRADQDEQYF. Using reference TRBV5-1 and TRBJ2-7 for the parts outside the CDR3, the full variable domain is KAGVTQTPRYLIKTRGQQVTLSCSPISGHRSVSWYQQTPGQGLQFLFEYFSETQRNKGNFPGRFSGRQFSNSRSEMNVSTLELGDSALYLCASSFRADQDEQYFGPGTRLTVT.

The chain couples TRBV5-1 to TRBJ2-7; 11 bases match TRBD2. Per the germline V gene, CDR1 is SGHRS and CDR2 is YFSETQ. With V trimmed by 0 bases and J by 6 bases, 2 bases remained unmatched. This CDR3 is 14 amino acids long. As DNA, the CDR3 is TGCGCCAGCAGCTTGGGGCTAGCGGGAGGCGAGCAGTACTTC. Translating gives CASSLGLAGGEQYF.

This clone was picked up one time. The chain has TRBV7-2 and TRBJ2-7; 8 bases match TRBD2. The CDR3 has 15 residues. Germline V gene sequence: CDR1 SGHTA, CDR2 FQGNSA. V was pared by 4 bases and J by 2 bases, with 7 bases of the junction left unmatched. The CDR3 DNA reads as TGTGCCAGCAGCTCGGGGGGGACGGCCACCTACGAGCAGTACTTC. It encodes CASSSGGTATYEQYF.

V and J are TRBV19 and TRBJ2-1; D tentatively reads TRBD1 or TRBD2 (6 bases each). Germline CDR1 is LNHDA and CDR2 is SQIVND (reference sequence). The CDR3 is made up of 22 amino acids. Between the trimmed V and J ends, which lost 6 bases and 0 bases, there was a span of 33 bases. CDR3 nucleotide sequence: TGTGCCAGTAGGGACCGATGGGGGGCCCCTAGAGATACCACTAGCTCCTACAATGAGCAGTTCTTC. It is translated as CASRDRWGAPRDTTSSYNEQFF.

The genes are TRBV27 and TRBJ1-2; D possibly corresponds to TRBD1 (6 bases). In germline, CDR1 is MNHEY, CDR2 SMNVEV (reference sequence). V lost 6 bases to trimming and J lost 8 bases, with 22 bases between them. The CDR3 contains 15 residues. This CDR3 reads CASSHSGEQGRGYTF. CDR3 bases: TGTGCCAGCAGCCACTCAGGGGAGCAGGGCCGAGGCTACACCTTC.

The chain is built from TRBV19 and TRBJ1-1; D is undetermined. The CDR3 is 10 residues long. Germline V gene sequence: CDR1 LNHDA, CDR2 SQIVND (reference sequence). V lost 10 bases to trimming and J lost 1 base, with 4 bases between them. The CDR3 DNA sequence: TGTGCCACACGGAACACTGAAGCTTTCTTT. Protein product: CATRNTEAFF. Drawing the rest from reference TRBV19 and TRBJ1-1, the complete variable domain is DGGITQSPKYLFRKEGQNVTLSCEQNLNHDAMYWYRQDPGQGLRLIYYSQIVNDFQKGDIAEGYSVSREKKESFPLTVTSAQKNPTAFYLCATRNTEAFFGQGTRLTVV.

The chain has TRBV6-5 and TRBJ1-5; D call uncertain. V lost 6 bases and J 7 bases, leaving 13 bases between the germline ends. CDR1 is MNHEY, CDR2 SVGAGI, per germline. There are 13 residues in the CDR3. CDR3 bases: TGTGCCAGCAGCTACAACCGGGCGCAGCCCCAGCATTTT. Its protein is CASSYNRAQPQHF.

The chain recombines TRBV29-1 with TRBJ2-3; D is perhaps TRBD1 (6 bases). Per germline, CDR1 SQVTM and CDR2 ANQGSEA. This CDR3 is built from 13 residues. V lost 1 base and J lost 5, with 10 bases in between. In DNA form, the CDR3 reads TGCAGCGTTGAAGTGGGGACAAGAGATACGCAGTATTTT. Protein sequence: CSVEVGTRDTQYF.

This chain connects TRBV5-4 to TRBJ2-7; TRBD1 agrees at 10 bases. The V and J ends lost 4 bases and 4 bases, in that order; junction bases with no gene match: 8. The germline V gene has CDR1 SGHNT and CDR2 YYREEE (reference sequence). The CDR3 extends over 15 amino acids. CDR3 amino acids: CASSMWGQGSYEQYF. CDR3 DNA: TGTGCCAGCAGCATGTGGGGACAGGGGTCTTACGAGCAGTACTTC.